This T cell receptor (beta chain) emerged from a study of T cells in Graves' hyperthyroidism and ophthalmopathy. This clonotype was recorded many times. The CDR3 sequence is 15 residues long. V lost 2 bases, J lost 3 bases, and 14 bases lay in between. Germline V CDR1 and CDR2: SGHAT, FQNNGV. RNA transcripts served as the template for amplifying TCR beta CDR3 regions. The HTBI primer set was used in a first-round RT-PCR of the TCR CDR3. TCRdb redid the calling of the multiplex PCR reads with MiXCR, one entry per CDR3 protein. In the table there are roughly 260,000 distinct CDR3 sequences, roughly 15% of which are singletons.

The gene calls are TRBV11-2 and TRBJ2-7; D possibly uses TRBD1 or TRBD2 (6 bases each). Sequenced: blood. The clonotype originates from a woman aged 40 to 50 with Graves' hyperthyroidism that later progressed to Graves' ophthalmopathy. As DNA, the CDR3 is TGTGCCAGCAGCTTACTGGGGGGCGCGGGCTACGAGCAGTACTTC. Its translation is CASSLLGGAGYEQYF.